Below, 4 T cell receptor beta chains from the same sample are listed, as sequenced in a study of blood T cell repertoires in COVID-19. TCRdb's copy holds only in-frame clones and misses some; the assay was immunoSEQ multiplex PCR. The sample lists some 40,000 clones; approximately 89% were seen once. Sequenced input: peripheral blood. These receptor sequences come from a human donor in a cohort sampled during active COVID-19.

The rearrangement uses TRBV18 and TRBJ1-1; TRBD1 agrees at 8 bases. Trimming removed 3 bases from V and 5 bases from J; junction bases left unmatched: 11. Germline CDR1 and CDR2: KGHSH and LQKENI. This CDR3 is 16 amino acids long. The CDR3 is CASSPSKAGGFTEAFF. In nucleotides, the CDR3 is TGTGCCAGCTCACCCTCTAAGGCAGGGGGCTTTACTGAAGCTTTCTTT.

The rearrangement joins TRBV19 to TRBJ2-3; the match to TRBD1 covers 7 bases. Trimming at V came to 4 bases and at J to 10 bases, leaving 8 bases not matched to a gene. The CDR3 sequence is 13 residues long. In germline, CDR1 is LNHDA, CDR2 SQIVND (reference sequence). CDR3 region: CASSTERQGAQYF. As DNA, the CDR3 is TGTGCCAGTAGTACCGAGAGACAGGGAGCGCAGTATTTT.

The chain combines TRBV5-1 with TRBJ2-3; 12 nucleotides match TRBD1. The J segment lost 7 bases and the V segment lost 2 bases, leaving 8 bases of the junction unmatched. The CDR3 sequence is 16 residues long. Germline CDR1 is SGHRS and CDR2 is YFSETQ. The CDR3 is CASSLSGTGGSNTQYF. Here the CDR3 DNA reads TGCGCCAGCAGCTTATCCGGGACAGGGGGCTCAAATACGCAGTATTTT.

The chain couples TRBV7-9 to TRBJ1-1, with TRBD1 matching over 8 bases. Germline trimming cut 7 bases from V and 4 bases from J; bases unmatched to any gene: 8. The CDR3 loop spans 14 amino acids. CDR1 SEHNR and CDR2 FQNEAQ come from the germline V gene (reference sequence). Here the CDR3 DNA reads TGTGCCAGCACTCGACAGGGGAGGGCCACTGAAGCTTTCTTT. Its translation is CASTRQGRATEAFF.